These 23 T cell receptor beta chains share one sample of origin, sequenced in a study of PD-1 blockade in classical Hodgkin lymphoma. Described time point: cycle 4 day 1 (C4D1), after about 6 weeks of nivolumab. Relapses following autologous stem cell transplantation were seen in all patients, with brentuximab vedotin exposure varying. Magnetic negative selection of thawed PBMCs was the method by which CD4+ T cells were purified. Assay: immunoSEQ multiplex PCR; the TCRdb copy retains only in-frame clones and omits some. The sample carries more than 15,000 clones, roughly 79% recorded once. Sequences were derived from CD4+ T cells from blood, sampled before the fourth cycle of nivolumab. The receptors originated from a human donor with classical Hodgkin lymphoma.

This clone has only a few counts. The chain carries TRBV27 and TRBJ2-2, with TRBD2 matching over 7 bases. With V trimmed by 3 bases and J by 0 bases, 4 bases remained unmatched. The CDR3 sequence is 16 residues long. Germline lookup yields CDR1 MNHEY and CDR2 SMNVEV (reference sequence). The CDR3 is CASSFSGTTNTGELFF. The CDR3 DNA reads TGTGCCAGCAGTTTTTCCGGGACTACGAACACCGGGGAGCTGTTTTTT.

The V gene is TRBV29-1, the J gene TRBJ2-5, with D tentatively TRBD1 (6 bases). The ends were cut back, 3 bases at V and 5 bases at J, with 10 bases in the middle. CDR1 is SQVTM, CDR2 ANQGSEA, per germline. CDR3 length equals 12 residues. The CDR3 nucleotides read TGCAGCGTTGACAGGGGTTGGGAGACCCAGTACTTC. This gives the protein CSVDRGWETQYF.

This chain uses TRBV12-2 with TRBJ1-1. TRBV12-2 is a known pseudogene. The length of the CDR3 is 17 residues. In DNA form, the CDR3 reads TGTGCAAGTCGCCGCCACGGGGCTCCGGGACTAAGGACTGAAGCTTTCTTT. Amino acid sequence: CASRRHGAPGLRTEAFF.

This rearrangement joins TRBV27 to TRBJ1-2, with D perhaps TRBD1 (5 bases). Germline loops: CDR1 MNHEY, CDR2 SMNVEV (reference sequence). The CDR3 has 15 amino acids. V lost 2 bases to trimming and J lost 4 bases, with 14 bases between them. The DNA of the CDR3 is TGTGCCAGCAGTTTACGGGGCGTAGGGTCCTATGGCTACACCTTC. Protein: CASSLRGVGSYGYTF.

V is TRBV10-2 and J is TRBJ2-2, with D perhaps TRBD1 (6 bases). Trimming left V 8 bases short and J 1 base short, with 11 bases between. Germline V CDR1 and CDR2: WSHSY, SAAADI. The CDR3 is made up of 14 amino acids. CDR3 sequence: CASVGQRNTGELFF. The CDR3 DNA is TGCGCCAGCGTCGGACAGAGGAACACCGGGGAGCTGTTTTTT.

There are a few counts of this clone. The rearrangement uses TRBV30 and TRBJ2-1; perhaps D is TRBD1 or TRBD2 (6 bases each). V was shortened by 5 bases and J by 4 bases, with 15 bases between the two germline ends. Germline V gene sequence: CDR1 GTSNPN, CDR2 SVGIG (reference sequence). CDR3 length: 14 amino acids. CDR3 amino acids: CAWLRGTPYNEQFF. The CDR3 DNA follows: TGTGCCTGGCTACGCGGGACACCTTACAATGAGCAGTTCTTC.

This clone was observed once. The chain combines TRBV9 with TRBJ2-3; TRBD2 matches 13 bases. The CDR3 covers 16 residues. CDR1 and CDR2 (germline): SGDLS, YYNGEE. Losses at the gene ends were 3 bases for V and 8 bases for J; bases not matched to a gene: 9. The CDR3 DNA is TGTGCCAGCAGCGCCGGACTAGCGGGAGAAGGGGGTACGCAGTATTTT. Encoded protein: CASSAGLAGEGGTQYF.

V and J are TRBV30 and TRBJ1-2, with TRBD1 as a possible D gene (5 bases). Trimming removed 4 bases at V and 5 bases at J, with 11 bases between. The germline CDR1 and CDR2 sequences are GTSNPN and SVGIG (reference sequence). The CDR3 is 12 amino acids. The CDR3 protein is CAWTTGGYGYTF. DNA of the CDR3: TGTGCCTGGACTACAGGCGGGTATGGCTACACCTTC.

V usage is TRBV7-6 and J usage is TRBJ2-1, with D perhaps matching TRBD2 (6 bases). Germline lookup yields CDR1 SGHVS and CDR2 FNYEAQ. Trimming left V 0 bases short and J 4 bases short, with 10 bases between. The CDR3 has 15 amino acids. This chain's CDR3 is CASSLALARYNEQFF. As DNA, the CDR3 is TGTGCCAGCAGCTTAGCCCTAGCGCGATACAATGAGCAGTTCTTC. The full variable domain, with the rest looked up from reference TRBV7-6 and TRBJ2-1, is GAGVSQSPRYKVTKRGQDVALRCDPISGHVSLYWYRQALGQGPEFLTYFNYEAQQDKSGLPNDRFSAERPEGSISTLTIQRTEQRDSAMYRCASSLALARYNEQFFGPGTRLTVL.

The chain combines TRBV6-1 with TRBJ1-2; unclear D gene. Trimming left V 3 bases short and J 3 bases short, with 8 bases between. The CDR3 contains 13 residues. CDR1 and CDR2 (germline): MNHNS, SASEGT. The CDR3 reads CASSDFGDYGYTF. DNA for the CDR3: TGTGCCAGCAGTGATTTCGGGGACTATGGCTACACCTTC.

This clone appeared once. The chain carries TRBV9 and TRBJ2-7, with D unclear. The germline V gene encodes CDR1 SGDLS and CDR2 YYNGEE. This CDR3 comprises 15 residues. The V end lost 0 bases, the J end lost 1 base, and 11 bases lay between the germline ends. CDR3 DNA sequence: TGTGCCAGCAGCGTAGATTCTTCAGTTTCCTACGAGCAGTACTTC. It encodes CASSVDSSVSYEQYF.

The chain recombines TRBV28 with TRBJ1-2, with 11 bases that match TRBD1. V lost 1 base and J lost 5; bases outside the gene matches: 9. Germline V lookup: CDR1 MDHEN, CDR2 SYDVKM. This CDR3 region has 17 residues. As DNA, the CDR3 is TGTGCCAGCAGTTTATACCCCAGGACAGGGGGCGTTTATGGCTACACCTTC. This codes for CASSLYPRTGGVYGYTF.

The chain is built from TRBV2 and TRBJ2-1, with a tentative D call TRBD2 (6 bases). Per the germline V gene, CDR1 is SNHLY and CDR2 is FYNNEI. This CDR3 region has 19 residues. With 6 bases removed from V and 4 bases from J, the gap between germline ends came to 28 bases. The CDR3 DNA follows: TGTGCCAGCAGCGGACCCCTGGGGCTAGCGCGTGATAATTACAATGAGCAGTTCTTC. Protein product: CASSGPLGLARDNYNEQFF.

This chain joins TRBV2 and TRBJ2-7, with 10 bases aligning to TRBD2. Trimming took 3 bases from V and 2 from J; bases not matched to a gene: 1. This CDR3 region has 14 residues. The germline V gene encodes CDR1 SNHLY and CDR2 FYNNEI. This chain's CDR3 is CASSDLAGAYEQYF. CDR3 nucleotide sequence: TGTGCCAGCAGTGACCTAGCGGGGGCCTACGAGCAGTACTTC.

The J gene is TRBJ2-1, the V gene TRBV6-5; D may be TRBD1 or TRBD2 (5 bases each). CDR1 is MNHEY, CDR2 SVGAGI, per germline. The CDR3 contains 13 residues. Between the trimmed V and J ends, which lost 8 bases and 7 bases, there was a span of 15 bases. The CDR3 protein is CASVGTTLNEQFF. Here the CDR3 DNA reads TGTGCCAGCGTGGGGACCACTCTTAATGAGCAGTTCTTC.

The CDR3 DNA reads as TGTGCCAGCAGCCAAAATAGCGGGAGATCCTACAATGAGCAGTTCTTC. Its protein product is CASSQNSGRSYNEQFF. The V and J genes are TRBV28 and TRBJ2-1; 9 bases map to TRBD2. CDR3 length: 16 residues. The germline gives CDR1 MDHEN, CDR2 SYDVKM. V dropped 6 bases and J dropped 1; count of bases not matched to a gene: 7.

This rearrangement joins TRBV11-2 to TRBJ2-2; D uncertain. Trimming cost V 3 bases and J 6 bases, with 5 bases left between them. Germline loops: CDR1 SGHAT, CDR2 FQNNGV. The CDR3 is 12 amino acids. The DNA for the CDR3 is TGTGCCAGCAGCTTTGGGGCCGGGGAGCTGTTTTTT. This translates into CASSFGAGELFF.

The chain employs TRBV5-1 and TRBJ1-2; D not resolved. Germline loops: CDR1 SGHRS, CDR2 YFSETQ. This CDR3 is built from 13 residues. Trimming cost V 2 bases and J 8 bases, with 13 bases left between them. CDR3 sequence (DNA): TGCGCCAGCAGCTTCGCGGGAGCCGGCGGCTACACCTTC. Its translation is CASSFAGAGGYTF.

The gene calls are TRBV7-6 and TRBJ2-5; D is unclear. V lost 5 bases to trimming and J lost 0 bases, with 4 bases between them. Germline V CDR1 and CDR2: SGHVS, FNYEAQ. The CDR3 has 12 residues. As DNA, the CDR3 is TGTGCCAGCAGCGTAGACCAAGAGACCCAGTACTTC. Amino acids: CASSVDQETQYF.

The chain links TRBV7-2 to TRBJ2-3; D is possibly TRBD2 (6 bases). Germline V gene data show CDR1 as SGHTA and CDR2 as FQGNSA. Trimming left V 3 bases short and J 3 bases short, with 10 bases between. This CDR3 region has 14 residues. The CDR3 coding sequence is TGTGCCAGCAGCTTTGGTCGGGGGACAGATACGCAGTATTTT. This sequence encodes CASSFGRGTDTQYF.

This sequence joins TRBV19 and TRBJ1-3; the match to TRBD1 covers 9 bases. The CDR3 spans 16 residues. Germline V gene lookup returns CDR1 LNHDA and CDR2 SQIVND (reference sequence). Trimming removed 6 bases from V and 3 bases from J; junction bases left unmatched: 9. The CDR3 protein is CASSSPGTGIGNTIYF. In DNA, the CDR3 is TGTGCCAGTAGCAGTCCCGGGACAGGGATTGGAAACACCATATATTTT.

The chain carries TRBV6-1 and TRBJ2-7; the D gene is possibly TRBD1 (8 bases). CDR1 and CDR2 from the germline V gene are MNHNS and SASEGT. The CDR3 length is 14 residues. Trimming removed 7 bases at V and 4 bases at J, with 17 bases between. DNA for the CDR3: TGTGCCAGCACCGTGAACAGGGGGGGATACGAGCAGTACTTC. It translates to CASTVNRGGYEQYF.

This clone is categorized as large. The rearrangement joins TRBV6-5 to TRBJ1-2; D gene uncertain. CDR3 length equals 13 residues. Germline V gene lookup returns CDR1 MNHEY and CDR2 SVGAGI. Trimming stripped 5 bases from V and 8 bases from J, with 15 bases between. CDR3 loop: CASSKTVNGGYTF. CDR3 DNA sequence: TGTGCCAGCAGTAAGACGGTGAATGGGGGCTACACCTTC.